The rows below give T cell receptor beta chains drawn from one sample of a study of radiation and T cells in renal cell carcinoma. TCRdb's table, derived via immunoSEQ multiplex PCR, lists solely in-frame clones and lacks some. The repertoire includes roughly 49,000 clones, 75% to 85% of them detected once, and about 30% sits in the top ten. The material was blood, obtained from a patient whose treatment included radiotherapy and nephrectomy. The receptors were sampled from a woman in her 70s with renal cell carcinoma. Each CDR3 is given with its conserved first and last residue. A D gene is named only where the DNA matches it firmly. A clone size is listed for some rows: how often the clone was seen (once, few, many), or a class if it is expanded.

TRBJ1-2,TRBD1,TRBV5-5,once,TGTGCCAGCAGCTCCGGGACAGGGGGAATCAACTATGGCTACACCTTC,CASSSGTGGINYGYTF
TRBJ1-2,.,TRBV4-1,once,TGCGCCAGCAGCCAAGATCCTCAGGGGACTTATGGCTACACCTTC,CASSQDPQGTYGYTF
TRBJ2-1,.,TRBV29-1,.,TGCAGCGTTCTCCCCCAACAGGACCCCCTGTACAATGAGCAGTTCTTC,CSVLPQQDPLYNEQFF
TRBJ1-2,.,TRBV7-9,.,TGTGCCAGCAGCTGGGGGCCGGATGACCCCCGTGGCTACACCTTC,CASSWGPDDPRGYTF
TRBJ2-5,.,TRBV7-9,.,TGTGCCAGCAGCGCCATAAGTGGTGAGACCCAGTACTTC,CASSAISGETQYF
TRBJ2-3,.,TRBV19,.,TGTGCCAGTAGGGACCCATCTAGCACAGATACGCAGTATTTT,CASRDPSSTDTQYF
TRBJ2-1,.,TRBV4-1,.,TGCGCCAGCAGCCAAGTTCCGGCAGTCAATGAGCAGTTCTTC,CASSQVPAVNEQFF
TRBJ1-3,.,TRBV25-1,.,TGTGCCAGCAGCACACAGGCGACCTCTGGAAACACCATATATTTT,CASSTQATSGNTIYF
TRBJ1-1,.,TRBV11-2,few,TGTGCCAGCAGCTTTAACAGAGACACTGAAGCTTTCTTT,CASSFNRDTEAFF
TRBJ1-1,TRBD1,TRBV5-1,.,TGCGCCAGCAGCCCGGGGACAGGGGGAATTGAAGCTTTCTTT,CASSPGTGGIEAFF
TRBJ2-5,TRBD1,TRBV12-5,.,TGTGCTAGTGGTTTGGTGGTGGGTCGGGACAGACCTAAAGAGACCCAGTACTTC,CASGLVVGRDRPKETQYF
TRBJ2-2,TRBD2,TRBV6-5,.,TGTGCCAGCAGTTACTCCCCTAGCGGGGGCGCCGGGGAGCTGTTTTTT,CASSYSPSGGAGELFF
TRBJ2-3,TRBD2,TRBV2,.,TGTGCCAGCAGTCTAGCGGGGGGGTCTGATACGCAGTATTTT,CASSLAGGSDTQYF
TRBJ1-1,.,TRBV5-1,.,TGCGCCAGCAGCTTGGTAGGGGGGCTCACTGAAGCTTTCTTT,CASSLVGGLTEAFF
TRBJ1-4,.,TRBV14,.,TGTGCCAGCAGTCTAAGGGTCGACGGAAAACTGTTTTTT,CASSLRVDGKLFF
TRBJ1-4,.,TRBV19,.,TGTGCCAGTACACGTCAGGGCGATGAAAAACTGTTTTTT,CASTRQGDEKLFF
TRBJ2-7,.,TRBV7-2,.,TGTGCCAGCAGCTTAGCGGGAAGGCTCTACGAGCAGTACTTC,CASSLAGRLYEQYF
TRBJ2-5,.,TRBV4-2,.,TGTGCCAGCAGCCCGGGGGCGGGGGTAGAGACCCAGTACTTC,CASSPGAGVETQYF
TRBJ2-3,.,TRBV9,.,TGTGCCAGCAGCGTAGACACCAACACAGATACGCAGTATTTT,CASSVDTNTDTQYF
TRBJ1-4,.,TRBV30,.,TGTGCCTGGAGTGTCGGGGGATCCGGACTTAATGAAAAACTGTTTTTT,CAWSVGGSGLNEKLFF
TRBJ1-4,TRBD1,TRBV5-1,.,TGCGCCAGCAGCGCCACGGGACAGATCAATGAAAAACTGTTTTTT,CASSATGQINEKLFF
TRBJ1-1,.,TRBV9,.,TGTGCCAGCAGCGTAGGAGCAGGTACAAACACTGAAGCTTTCTTT,CASSVGAGTNTEAFF
TRBJ2-7,TRBD1,TRBV11-1,.,TGTGCCAGCAGCTTAGCAGTGATAGGACAGGGCTCCTACGAGCAGTACTTC,CASSLAVIGQGSYEQYF
TRBJ1-5,TRBD1,TRBV6-6,.,TGTGCCAGCAGCAGGGGGGGGGCAAGCAATCAGCCCCAGCATTTT,CASSRGGASNQPQHF
TRBJ2-4,TRBD2,TRBV7-2,.,TGTGCCAGCAGCTCTCAGGGGACTAGCGGGGTGCAGTACTTC,CASSSQGTSGVQYF
TRBJ2-5,.,TRBV27,.,TGTGCCAGCAGTTACGGGGCTTTATCAGAGACCCAGTACTTC,CASSYGALSETQYF
TRBJ1-1,.,TRBV27,.,TGTGCCAGCAGCAAGCCCCGAGGGGAAGCTTTCTTT,CASSKPRGEAFF
TRBJ2-3,TRBD2,TRBV19,.,TGTGCCAGTAGTCCACTAGCGGGGGGGCTTACGCAGTATTTT,CASSPLAGGLTQYF
TRBJ1-1,.,TRBV4-3,few,TGCGCCAGCAGCCAAGATAGGGGGGGCTACACTGAAGCTTTCTTT,CASSQDRGGYTEAFF
TRBJ2-5,.,TRBV7-7,few,TGTGCCAGCAGCTTAGCAGGACACCAAGAGACCCAGTACTTC,CASSLAGHQETQYF
TRBJ2-5,.,TRBV25-1,few,TGTGCCAGCCTACCCGGGGAAGAGACCCAGTACTTC,CASLPGEETQYF
TRBJ2-7,TRBD1,TRBV7-9,.,TGTGCCAGCAGCCCCCGGGACAGGGGTCCCGAGCAGTACTTC,CASSPRDRGPEQYF
TRBJ1-1,.,TRBV2,.,TGTGCCAGCAGTGATCGTAGACCCGGCCGTCGAGCTTTCTTT,CASSDRRPGRRAFF
TRBJ2-7,.,TRBV4-1,.,TGCGCCAGCAGCCAAGGCTACAGTTACGAGCAGTACTTC,CASSQGYSYEQYF
TRBJ2-3,TRBD2,TRBV7-2,.,TGTGCCAGCAGCCTGGGACTAGCCGCAGATACGCAGTATTTT,CASSLGLAADTQYF